This paragraph reports one T cell receptor beta chain. Its antigen remains unidentified. A much more abundant neighbour one base away suggests this may be a read error. The sample is drawn from a study of molecular identifiers for immune sequencing clone quantification listed by TCRdb under 2018. Context from the whole study: For a replicate experiment, RNA from approximately 20,000 or 100,000 naive CD8 T cells was divided into five aliquots, and four of the five aliquots were sequenced. The study was a methods study using CD8 T cells to benchmark molecular-identifier clustering-based TCR repertoire sequencing (MIDCIRS) and TCR RNA copy counting. The full study reports these points: Approximately 3 recovered TCR RNA copies per cell were obtained by modeling, versus approximately 10 by digital PCR, implying a capture efficiency of 25% to 35%. Identical TCR molecules sharing a barcode could cause highly expanded clone sizes to be underestimated. The naive libraries included spiked-in Jurkat TCR RNA (approximately ten copies' worth), and this RNA is not part of the donor repertoire. When barcode sub-clustering was left out, chimeric consensus sequences inflated TCR diversity, with chimeras reaching as high as 47%. Even against a background of one million naive CD8 T cells, spiked-in Jurkat TCR RNA amounting to a single cell's worth was reported to be detectable. Clones above 20 RNA copies held over 99% of molecules in CMV-specific effector cells but under 1% in naive cells.

Libraries of naive CD8 T cells were generated from about 21,000 to 970,000 sorted cells, with 10%, 30% or 50% of the purified RNA used. Naive CD8 T cells, defined as CD8+CD4-CCR7+CD45RA+, were FACS-sorted into RLT Plus buffer on a BD FACSAria II. To test detection sensitivity, Jurkat RNA equal to 10 or so TCR copies was added to samples of roughly 18,000-1,100,000 naive CD8 T cells. CD8 T cells were enriched with RosetteSep CD8+ T Cell Enrichment Cocktail and Ficoll-Paque, followed by ACK red cell lysis. The library was made by PCR. The sequencer listed for this sample is Illumina HiSeq 4000. Bulk TCR libraries were generated as previously described, with the TCR primers listed in Table S5 used. The Qiagen AllPrep DNA/RNA kit was used to purify total RNA. Before analysis, reads from multiple sequencing runs of one library were combined. The published analysis was carried out like this. Reads were retained only if an exact TCR constant sequence was present, and the retained reads were trimmed to 150 nt and grouped according to their 12-nt molecular barcodes. Reads within each barcode group were sub-clustered using a 15% Levenshtein threshold, and quality-weighted consensus sequences were constructed for each RNA molecule. Non-functional sequences were excluded, and lower-count sequences lying one edit away from another sequence were also excluded. Based on fitting two negative binomial distributions, any barcode sub-cluster with under 20% of the maximum read count was discarded. TCRdb took the public reads, trimmed them with fastp at Q25, ran MiXCR for clone calling and kept in-frame beta chains. Merged by CDR3 protein, the rows form single entries marked with the most common genes and DNA. Here the V and J calls rest on TCRdb's processing, not on the authors' analysis. The sample table records about 510,000 distinct CDR3 sequences; about 22% of these occur just once. The ten top clones hold around 0.84% of the sample.

Sequences LGHDT (CDR1) and YNNKEL (CDR2) are obtained from the germline V gene (reference sequence). From cysteine to phenylalanine, the CDR3 is 15 amino acids long. The sequence is cut down to CDR3 DNA, 45 bases in frame from base 1. The source material was naive CD8+ T cells from blood, with Jurkat cell RNA spiked in. This specimen's cell subset or site label, interpreted: FACS-sorted CD8+CD4-CCR7+CD45RA+ naive T cells. The TCR originated in a human donor in good health. Some libraries in this study had Jurkat cell RNA spiked in. Here the chain combines TRBV3-1 and TRBJ2-7, with 8 bases matching TRBD1. Read as DNA, the sequence is TGTGCCAGCAGCCCAGAGCCGGGACAGGCCTACGAGCGGTACTTC. This is translated as CASSPEPGQAYERYF.